This paragraph covers one T cell receptor (beta chain) sequence. This record comes from a study of T cell responses to AZD1222 COVID-19 vaccine. In germline, CDR1 is SGHDT, CDR2 YYEEEE. J was trimmed by 3 bases and V by 4 bases; bases with no gene match: 9. There are 18 residues in the CDR3. Sequenced by immunoSEQ multiplex PCR; TCRdb stores in-frame clones only, minus some. In the table there are some 28,000 clones, just under 80% of which are singletons. The origin of this receptor is an adult in good health. This specimen consisted of peripheral blood, obtained on day 0 of AZD1222 vaccination. V gene TRBV5-6 combines with J gene TRBJ1-6; TRBD1 aligns across 11 bases. CDR3 DNA sequence: TGTGCCAGCAGCCCCGGCGCGGGACAGGGGGTCTATAATTCACCCCTCCACTTT. It encodes CASSPGAGQGVYNSPLHF.